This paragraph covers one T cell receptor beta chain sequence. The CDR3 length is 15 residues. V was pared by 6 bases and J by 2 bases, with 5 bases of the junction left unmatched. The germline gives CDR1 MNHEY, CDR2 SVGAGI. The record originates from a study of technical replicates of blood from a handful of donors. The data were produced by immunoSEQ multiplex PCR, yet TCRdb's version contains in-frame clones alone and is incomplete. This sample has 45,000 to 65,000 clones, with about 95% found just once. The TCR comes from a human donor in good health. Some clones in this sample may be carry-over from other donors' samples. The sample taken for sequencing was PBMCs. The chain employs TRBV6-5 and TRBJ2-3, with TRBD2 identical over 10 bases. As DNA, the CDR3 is TGTGCCAGCAGCTTACTAGCGGGGACCACAGATACGCAGTATTTT. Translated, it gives CASSLLAGTTDTQYF.